These 28 T cell receptor beta chains share one sample of origin, sequenced in a study of shared clonotypes between healthy human individuals. CD45RO negativity and positive selection for CCR7 defined naive CD8 cells, a population that excluded terminally differentiated effector memory CD45RA+ cells. Some clones are missing from TCRdb's copy, which holds only in-frame ones; the method was immunoSEQ multiplex PCR. The profile covers about 2.1 million clones, with roughly 95% appearing a single time and around 1.7% taken by the ten largest. The sequencing input was naive CD8+ T cells from PBMCs. These TCRs come from a man aged 18-30 years in good health. Some clones in this sample may be carry-over from other donors' samples.

As regards this clone: This specimen includes other DNA sequences encoding the same CDR3. This chain links TRBV7-2 with TRBJ2-5; no firm D call. The germline V gene has CDR1 SGHTA and CDR2 FQGNSA. This CDR3 has 12 residues. V shed 2 bases and J shed 2 bases, with 3 bases lying between them. CDR3 residues: CASSLYQETQYF. The DNA of the CDR3 is TGTGCCAGCAGCTTATATCAAGAGACCCAGTACTTC.

V and J are TRBV19 and TRBJ2-7, with 10 bases identical to TRBD1. The CDR3 sequence is 13 residues long. Trimming cost V 6 bases and J 5 bases; bases outside gene matches: 4. CDR1 is LNHDA and CDR2 is SQIVND in the germline V gene (reference sequence). This CDR3 is CASRSGTGDEQYF. Written as DNA, the CDR3 is TGTGCCAGTAGGTCCGGGACAGGGGACGAGCAGTACTTC.

Worth noting for this clone: Different DNA sequences within this sample yield the same CDR3. This sequence joins TRBV7-2 and TRBJ2-2; D possibly matches TRBD1 or TRBD2 (5 bases each). Germline V CDR1 and CDR2: SGHTA, FQGNSA. This CDR3 contains 14 residues. V dropped 1 base and J dropped 7 bases, with 10 bases sitting between them. The CDR3 DNA is TGTGCCAGCAGCTTAGGGGGGTCCGGCGGGGAGCTGTTTTTT. This translates into CASSLGGSGGELFF.

J is TRBJ2-7 and V is TRBV6-6, with TRBD2 identical over 9 bases. This CDR3 has 14 amino acids. Germline V CDR1 and CDR2: MNHNY, SVGAGI (reference sequence). The junction had 4 bases not matched to a gene; V was cut back by 4 bases and J by 3 bases. The DNA for the CDR3 is TGTGCCAGCAGTTCCGGACTAGCGCTCTACGAGCAGTACTTC. This translates into CASSSGLALYEQYF.

This chain links TRBV6-1 with TRBJ2-2, with D maybe TRBD1 (5 bases). CDR3 length equals 17 residues. Trimming stripped 4 bases from V and 6 bases from J, with 21 bases between. Germline CDR1 and CDR2: MNHNS and SASEGT. The CDR3 sequence: CASSGLMGHSFPGELFF. CDR3 nucleotide sequence: TGTGCCAGCAGTGGCCTTATGGGGCATAGTTTCCCCGGGGAGCTGTTTTTT.

The chain carries TRBV5-6 and TRBJ1-2; possibly TRBD1 for D (6 bases). Germline CDR1 and CDR2: SGHDT and YYEEEE. This CDR3 spans 15 amino acids. Trimming took 4 bases from V and 1 from J, leaving 14 bases between them. The CDR3 nucleotides are TGTGCCAGCAGCGTCCGGGACACCTTTAACTATGGCTACACCTTC. Translated: CASSVRDTFNYGYTF.

This chain uses TRBV6-1 with TRBJ2-7; perhaps TRBD1 as D (5 bases). Trimming removed 3 bases at V and 2 bases at J, with 11 bases between. Germline lookup yields CDR1 MNHNS and CDR2 SASEGT. This CDR3 has 14 amino acids. The CDR3 DNA follows: TGTGCCAGCAGTGACAGGGATTGGACCTACGAGCAGTACTTC. This codes for CASSDRDWTYEQYF.

This chain uses TRBV28 with TRBJ2-1; 9 bases fit TRBD2. Germline loops: CDR1 MDHEN, CDR2 SYDVKM. This CDR3 is built from 14 residues. With V trimmed by 6 bases and J by 7 bases, 7 bases remained unmatched. The CDR3 nucleotides read TGTGCCAGCAGGTGGGGCGGGAGGGGTAATGAGCAGTTCTTC. It specifies CASRWGGRGNEQFF. Variable domain in full (rest from reference TRBV28 and TRBJ2-1): DVKVTQSSRYLVKRTGEKVFLECVQDMDHENMFWYRQDPGLGLRLIYFSYDVKMKEKGDIPEGYSVSREKKERFSLILESASTNQTSMYLCASRWGGRGNEQFFGPGTRLTVL.

The J gene is TRBJ2-2, the V gene TRBV30; tentative D call: TRBD1 (5 bases). Germline assignment: CDR1 GTSNPN and CDR2 SVGIG (reference sequence). V lost 4 bases, J lost 4 bases, and 13 bases lay in between. The CDR3 is 14 amino acids. The CDR3 is CAWTIGATTGELFF. CDR3 DNA sequence: TGTGCCTGGACTATAGGGGCCACCACCGGGGAGCTGTTTTTT. The full variable domain, completed using reference TRBV30 and TRBJ2-2, is SQTIHQWPATLVQPVGSPLSLECTVEGTSNPNLYWYRQAAGRGLQLLFYSVGIGQISSEVPQNLSASRPQDRQFILSSKKLLLSDSGFYLCAWTIGATTGELFFGEGSRLTVL.

V gene TRBV11-2 combines with J gene TRBJ1-2; 8 nucleotides agree with TRBD1. Trimming cost V 3 bases and J 0 bases; bases outside gene matches: 3. This CDR3 has 15 residues. Germline loops: CDR1 SGHAT, CDR2 FQNNGV. The CDR3 nucleotides are TGTGCCAGCAGCTTGACAGGGGTAGCTAACTATGGCTACACCTTC. It translates to CASSLTGVANYGYTF. Drawing the rest from reference TRBV11-2 and TRBJ1-2, the complete variable domain is EAGVAQSPRYKIIEKRQSVAFWCNPISGHATLYWYQQILGQGPKLLIQFQNNGVVDDSQLPKDRFSAERLKGVDSTLKIQPAKLEDSAVYLCASSLTGVANYGYTFGSGTRLTVV.

This chain links TRBV6-1 with TRBJ2-1, with unresolved D. Germline CDR1 reads MNHNS; CDR2 reads SASEGT. This CDR3 is 13 amino acids long. V dropped 8 bases and J dropped 4 bases, with 12 bases sitting between them. CDR3 sequence (DNA): TGTGCCAGCTGGCCGACACCTTACAATGAGCAGTTCTTC. Amino acids: CASWPTPYNEQFF.

The chain employs TRBV5-4 and TRBJ2-1; TRBD2 matches at 13 bases. The V segment lost 8 bases and the J segment 0 bases; nucleotides outside the gene matches: 14. Germline assignment: CDR1 SGHNT and CDR2 YYREEE (reference sequence). CDR3 size: 19 residues. DNA of the CDR3: TGTGCCAGTCAGCTTGGAGGGACTAGCGGGAATCCCTCCTACAATGAGCAGTTCTTC. This sequence encodes CASQLGGTSGNPSYNEQFF.

J is TRBJ1-4 and V is TRBV5-1, with a weak D call TRBD1 (6 bases). CDR3 length: 14 residues. Germline V gene data show CDR1 as SGHRS and CDR2 as YFSETQ. Between the trimmed V and J ends, which lost 2 bases and 8 bases, there was a span of 13 bases. The CDR3 coding sequence is TGCGCCAGCAGCTTCAGGGGCGAGGACGAAAAACTGTTTTTT. This sequence encodes CASSFRGEDEKLFF.

This clone was detected only once. Within the sample, other DNA sequences also encode this same CDR3. The chain recombines TRBV28 with TRBJ2-7; 8 bases line up with TRBD1. The CDR3 is 14 amino acids. After removal of 2 bases from V and 3 bases from J, the junction contained 3 bases not matched to a gene. Germline V CDR1 and CDR2: MDHEN, SYDVKM. CDR3 sequence: CASSLSRGLYEQYF. CDR3 sequence (DNA): TGTGCCAGCAGTTTAAGCAGGGGGCTCTACGAGCAGTACTTC.

The V call is TRBV7-8, the J call TRBJ1-5; the D is unclear. The CDR3 is made up of 15 amino acids. V dropped 2 bases and J dropped 0 bases, with 8 bases sitting between them. Germline CDR1 and CDR2: SGHVS and FQNEAQ. CDR3 DNA sequence: TGTGCCAGCAGCTTACGTCGGAATAGCAATCAGCCCCAGCATTTT. It specifies CASSLRRNSNQPQHF.

In this sample, this clone turned up once. The J gene is TRBJ1-4, the V gene TRBV15, with a possible D match to TRBD1 (5 bases). Trimming shortened V by 4 bases and J by 8 bases, and 17 bases separated the two germline ends. Germline lookup yields CDR1 LNHNV and CDR2 YYDKDF (reference sequence). This CDR3 region has 15 residues. The CDR3: CATSTDQTGGEKLFF. The DNA for the CDR3 is TGTGCCACCAGCACTGATCAGACTGGGGGGGAAAAACTGTTTTTT.

This sequence joins TRBV14 and TRBJ2-2; D remains unclear. Per germline, CDR1 SGHDN and CDR2 FVKESK. Deletions cut 0 bases from V and 7 bases from J, with 6 bases between. The CDR3 runs to 13 residues. The CDR3 here is CASSQELGGELFF. CDR3 sequence (DNA): TGTGCCAGCAGCCAAGAGCTTGGCGGGGAGCTGTTTTTT. The full variable domain, rest sourced from reference TRBV14 and TRBJ2-2, is EAGVTQFPSHSVIEKGQTVTLRCDPISGHDNLYWYRRVMGKEIKFLLHFVKESKQDESGMPNNRFLAERTGGTYSTLKVQPAELEDSGVYFCASSQELGGELFFGEGSRLTVL.

As for this clone: At the DNA level, this CDR3 is encoded by other sequences in the same sample as well. The CDR3 spells CASSPGTSGSYEQYF. For the CDR3, the DNA is TGTGCCAGCAGCCCGGGGACTAGCGGGAGCTACGAGCAGTACTTC. V usage is TRBV6-5 and J usage is TRBJ2-7; 14 bases agree with TRBD2. Germline-derived CDR1 and CDR2 are MNHEY and SVGAGI. The V gene end was trimmed by 6 bases and the J gene end by 3 bases; junction bases not matched to a gene: 4. This CDR3 is built from 15 residues.

The J gene is TRBJ2-7, the V gene TRBV28, with 10 bases identical to TRBD2. The germline V gene encodes CDR1 MDHEN and CDR2 SYDVKM. V lost 6 bases and J lost 7; bases outside the gene matches: 9. The CDR3 spans 14 residues. The CDR3 coding sequence is TGTGCCAGCAGAAAAGCGGGAGGGCCTGGTGAGCAGTACTTC. Protein sequence: CASRKAGGPGEQYF.

The chain combines TRBV14 with TRBJ1-1; maybe TRBD1 (6 bases). The CDR3 covers 12 residues. The germline CDR1 and CDR2 sequences are SGHDN and FVKESK. The ends were cut back, 2 bases at V and 5 bases at J, with 6 bases in the middle. CDR3 nucleotide sequence: TGTGCCAGCAGCCAACAGGGGACTGAAGCTTTCTTT. Residues: CASSQQGTEAFF.

The chain carries TRBV28 and TRBJ2-1, with D maybe TRBD1 (5 bases). Looked up from germline, CDR1 is MDHEN and CDR2 is SYDVKM. Trimming shortened V by 6 bases and J by 0 bases, and 12 bases separated the two germline ends. There are 15 residues in the CDR3. Here the CDR3 DNA reads TGTGCCAGCAGACATGGACATAGCTCCTACAATGAGCAGTTCTTC. This codes for CASRHGHSSYNEQFF.

The V call is TRBV19, the J call TRBJ2-1, with 7 bases that match TRBD2. Losses at the gene ends were 9 bases for V and 2 bases for J; bases not matched to a gene: 4. The CDR3 extends over 13 amino acids. CDR1 and CDR2 (germline): LNHDA, SQIVND (reference sequence). This CDR3 reads CASREVPYNEQFF. The CDR3, as DNA: TGTGCCAGCCGGGAGGTGCCCTACAATGAGCAGTTCTTC. Drawing the rest from reference TRBV19 and TRBJ2-1, the complete variable domain is DGGITQSPKYLFRKEGQNVTLSCEQNLNHDAMYWYRQDPGQGLRLIYYSQIVNDFQKGDIAEGYSVSREKKESFPLTVTSAQKNPTAFYLCASREVPYNEQFFGPGTRLTVL.

This clone is a singleton in its sample. The CDR3 loop is CASMSTDTQYF. The CDR3 DNA follows: TGTGCCAGCATGAGCACAGATACGCAGTATTTT. The J gene is TRBJ2-3, the V gene TRBV5-4; D is unclear. Germline-derived CDR1 and CDR2 are SGHNT and YYREEE (reference sequence). V lost 6 bases to trimming and J lost 0 bases, with 2 bases between them. CDR3 length equals 11 residues.

This rearrangement joins TRBV14 to TRBJ2-5, with 7 bases that match TRBD2. The germline V gene has CDR1 SGHDN and CDR2 FVKESK. This CDR3 has 17 residues. Unmatched junction bases numbered 15, after V lost 3 bases and J lost 5 bases. The CDR3 spells CASSHRLTSVAGETQYF. CDR3 bases: TGTGCCAGCAGCCACAGATTAACTAGCGTGGCGGGGGAGACCCAGTACTTC.

The chain has TRBV25-1 and TRBJ2-7; 7 bases match TRBD1. This CDR3 has 15 residues. Germline CDR1 MGHDK, CDR2 SYGVNS. V was clipped by 4 bases and J by 2 bases; unmatched bases: 8. The CDR3 spells CASSGRQGSTYEQYF. The CDR3 DNA follows: TGTGCCAGCAGTGGTCGACAGGGTAGTACCTACGAGCAGTACTTC.

CDR3 coding DNA: TGTGCCAGCAGCCAAGGGGGGGGGCCCTCCTACGAGCAGTACTTC. Amino acid sequence: CASSQGGGPSYEQYF. The V gene is TRBV4-2, the J gene TRBJ2-7, with a possible D match to TRBD2 (7 bases). Germline assignment: CDR1 LGHNA and CDR2 YNFKEQ. Deletions cut 1 base from V and 0 bases from J, with 10 bases between. The CDR3 is made up of 15 amino acids.

The rearrangement links TRBV19 to TRBJ2-1, with TRBD2 identical over 12 bases. The V gene end was trimmed by 5 bases and the J gene end by 0 bases; junction bases not matched to a gene: 5. The CDR3 extends over 17 amino acids. CDR1 and CDR2 from the germline V gene are LNHDA and SQIVND (reference sequence). This CDR3 is CASSPTSGRYSYNEQFF. In nucleotides, the CDR3 is TGTGCCAGTAGTCCAACTAGCGGGAGGTACTCCTACAATGAGCAGTTCTTC.

This chain connects TRBV4-2 to TRBJ2-3; D gene ambiguous. CDR3 length: 17 residues. Trimming removed 4 bases from V and 2 bases from J, with 19 bases in between. The germline V gene has CDR1 LGHNA and CDR2 YNFKEQ. DNA of the CDR3: TGTGCCAGCAGCCCAAGGACCAAGCCCGCCCCCACAGATACGCAGTATTTT. Translation gives CASSPRTKPAPTDTQYF.